This T cell receptor (beta chain) was sequenced in a study of spatial heterogeneity in lung cancer. This clonotype came up many times. TCRdb passed the 5' RACE reads through MiXCR, listing each CDR3 protein once. The table records 100,000 to 120,000 distinct CDR3 sequences, 10% to 14% of them present only once. The time point denotes: blood at routine non-recurrence follow-up after resection. Here the sequenced sample was PBMCs, taken at follow-up. The clonotype was recovered from a female donor with early-stage non-small cell lung cancer.

The CDR3 protein is CASRPRTTVPTDTQYF. The CDR3 DNA reads as TGTGCCAGCAGACCCAGGACGACAGTACCCACAGATACGCAGTATTTT. The rearrangement joins TRBV6-2 or TRBV6-3 to TRBJ2-3; D may be TRBD1 (5 bases). V lost 6 bases and J 2 bases, leaving 18 bases between the germline ends. The germline CDR1 and CDR2 sequences are MNHEY and SVGEGT. The CDR3 is 16 amino acids.